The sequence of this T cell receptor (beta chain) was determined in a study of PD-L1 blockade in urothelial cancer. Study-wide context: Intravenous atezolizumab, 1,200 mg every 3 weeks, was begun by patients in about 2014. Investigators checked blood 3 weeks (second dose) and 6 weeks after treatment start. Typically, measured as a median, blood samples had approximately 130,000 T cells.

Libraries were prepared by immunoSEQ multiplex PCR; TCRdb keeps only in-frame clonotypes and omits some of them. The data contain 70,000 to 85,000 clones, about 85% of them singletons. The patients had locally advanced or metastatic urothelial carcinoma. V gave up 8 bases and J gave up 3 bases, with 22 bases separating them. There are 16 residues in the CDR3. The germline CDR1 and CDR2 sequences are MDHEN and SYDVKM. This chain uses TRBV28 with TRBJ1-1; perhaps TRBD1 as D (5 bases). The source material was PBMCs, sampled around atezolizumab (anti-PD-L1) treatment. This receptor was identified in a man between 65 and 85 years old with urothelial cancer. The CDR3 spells CASQPGGAGRDTEAFF. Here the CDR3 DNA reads TGTGCCAGCCAGCCGGGAGGGGCAGGGCGAGACACTGAAGCTTTCTTT.